The 10 T cell receptor beta chains below were found in one sample sequenced in a study of blood T cell repertoires in COVID-19. This table comes from immunoSEQ multiplex PCR, and its TCRdb copy is limited to in-frame clones, with some not included. The table shows roughly 250,000 clones, with around four fifths occurring only once. The sequencing sample was made of peripheral blood. All receptors derive from a woman between 55 and 75 years old with active or convalescent COVID-19.

V and J are TRBV21-1 and TRBJ2-7; the table calls TRBD1, which could not be checked here. TRBV21-1 has pseudogene status. The CDR3 sequence is 14 residues long. The CDR3 DNA sequence: TGTGCCAGCTACAGTGGGGACAGCGGCTACGAGCAGTACTTC. Translation: CASYSGDSGYEQYF.

The genes are TRBV7-9 and TRBJ1-2, with D possibly matching TRBD1 (6 bases). The CDR3 runs 15 residues. Trimming pared 5 bases from V and 5 bases from J, leaving 18 bases between. CDR1 and CDR2 (germline): SEHNR, FQNEAQ (reference sequence). The CDR3 loop is CASSRQIFGQYGYTF. The CDR3 region has the DNA TGTGCCAGCAGCCGCCAGATATTTGGACAGTATGGCTACACCTTC.

The chain carries TRBV5-5 and TRBJ2-5, with D unclear. The V and J ends lost 0 bases and 4 bases respectively, with 7 bases between them. The germline V gene has CDR1 SGHKS and CDR2 YYEKEE (reference sequence). This CDR3 region has 13 residues. The CDR3 DNA reads TGTGCCAGCAGCTTGGCCCCAGGAGAGACCCAGTACTTC. Translating it yields CASSLAPGETQYF.

This chain connects TRBV4-2 to TRBJ1-2, with D possibly TRBD1 on 6 matching bases. Germline V gene lookup returns CDR1 LGHNA and CDR2 YNFKEQ. This CDR3 region has 16 residues. V was pared by 1 base and J by 0 bases, with 12 bases between. The CDR3 DNA follows: TGTGCCAGCAGCCAAGCTCGGACAGCCTCTAACTATGGCTACACCTTC. As protein: CASSQARTASNYGYTF.

The chain has TRBV5-6 and TRBJ2-1; possibly TRBD1 for D (6 bases). Trimming stripped 4 bases from V and 5 bases from J, with 16 bases between. The CDR3 contains 15 residues. Germline values: CDR1 SGHDT, CDR2 YYEEEE. The CDR3 DNA sequence: TGTGCCAGCAGCAAAACCCGGGACATCCACAATGAGCAGTTCTTC. This encodes CASSKTRDIHNEQFF.

The V and J genes are TRBV7-9 and TRBJ2-7, with D possibly matching TRBD1 (5 bases). The V end was cut by 5 bases, the J end by 2 bases, with 10 bases between. Germline V CDR1 and CDR2: SEHNR, FQNEAQ (reference sequence). This CDR3 is built from 13 residues. This CDR3 reads CASSPDRTYEQYV. In DNA form, the CDR3 reads TGTGCCAGCAGCCCCGACAGAACCTACGAGCAGTACGTC.

This clone has a handful of counts. The chain recombines TRBV30 with TRBJ1-1; D remains unclear. This CDR3 is built from 12 residues. The V and J ends lost 3 bases and 3 bases respectively, with 8 bases between them. CDR1 is GTSNPN and CDR2 is SVGIG in the germline V gene (reference sequence). The CDR3 reads CAWSGDYTEAFF. The CDR3 region has the DNA TGTGCCTGGAGCGGAGATTACACTGAAGCTTTCTTT.

The chain couples TRBV29-1 to TRBJ1-6, with D unresolved. V was cut by 4 bases and J by 10 bases, with 14 bases left in between. The CDR3 spans 13 residues. The germline CDR1 and CDR2 sequences are SQVTM and ANQGSEA. In DNA, the CDR3 is TGCAGCGTTGCCCAGGAGGCAGGATCACCCCTCCACTTT. Protein sequence: CSVAQEAGSPLHF. Filled out from reference TRBV29-1 and TRBJ1-6, the complete variable domain reads SAVISQKPSRDICQRGTSLTIQCQVDSQVTMMFWYRQQPGQSLTLIATANQGSEATYESGFVIDKFPISRPNLTFSTLTVSNMSPEDSSIYLCSVAQEAGSPLHFGNGTRLTVT.

The rearrangement links TRBV6-6 to TRBJ2-5; the match to TRBD2 covers 11 bases. The CDR3 runs to 17 residues. Trimming at V came to 5 bases and at J to 5 bases, leaving 13 bases not matched to a gene. CDR1 and CDR2 (germline): MNHNY, SVGAGI (reference sequence). This CDR3 reads CASSPRDSGRAGETQYF. The CDR3 coding sequence is TGTGCCAGCAGTCCCCGGGATAGCGGGAGGGCCGGGGAGACCCAGTACTTC.

The V gene is TRBV29-1, the J gene TRBJ2-1; TRBD2 matches 7 bases. The CDR3 loop spans 13 amino acids. The V gene's germline CDR1 is SQVTM and CDR2 ANQGSEA. V lost 4 bases, J lost 9 bases, and 9 bases stayed unmatched. CDR3 sequence reads: CSVALTSAGEQFF. DNA for the CDR3: TGCAGCGTTGCCCTTACTAGCGCCGGTGAGCAGTTCTTC.